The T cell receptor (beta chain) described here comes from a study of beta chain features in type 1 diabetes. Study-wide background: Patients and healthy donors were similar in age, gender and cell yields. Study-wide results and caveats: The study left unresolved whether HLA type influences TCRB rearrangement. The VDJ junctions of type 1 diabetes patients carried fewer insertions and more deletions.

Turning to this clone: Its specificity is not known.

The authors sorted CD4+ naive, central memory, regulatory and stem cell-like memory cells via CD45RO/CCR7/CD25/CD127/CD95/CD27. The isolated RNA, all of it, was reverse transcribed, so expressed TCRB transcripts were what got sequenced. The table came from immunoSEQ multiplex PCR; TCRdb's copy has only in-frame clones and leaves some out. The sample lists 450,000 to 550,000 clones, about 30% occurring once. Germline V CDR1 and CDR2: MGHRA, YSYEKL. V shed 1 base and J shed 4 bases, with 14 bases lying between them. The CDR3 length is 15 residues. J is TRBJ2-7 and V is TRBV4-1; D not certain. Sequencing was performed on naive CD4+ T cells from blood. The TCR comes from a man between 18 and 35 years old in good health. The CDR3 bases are TGCGCCAGCAGCCAAGTGACTGGCCGTGGGTACGAGCAGTACTTC. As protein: CASSQVTGRGYEQYF.